Listed here are 18 T cell receptor beta chains from one sample, sequenced in a study of human T cells and chemical hapten exposure. Documented time point: pre-sensitization, week 0. Treatment in this sample: therapeutic diphenylcyclopropenone sensitization with weekly scalp DPC. Each CDR3 protein gets one entry after TCRdb re-called the RACE reads with MiXCR. The table records about 120,000 distinct CDR3 sequences, approximately 13% of them present only once. Sequences were derived from whole blood, sampled in connection with sensitization to the hapten diphenylcyclopropenone (DPC). Receptors were obtained from a woman under 30 with alopecia areata. Some clones in this sample may be carry-over from other donors' samples.

The chain employs TRBV2 and TRBJ1-2; D is ambiguous. Germline V CDR1 and CDR2: SNHLY, FYNNEI. V gave up 4 bases and J gave up 4 bases, with 10 bases separating them. The CDR3 extends over 13 amino acids. CDR3 residues: CASSGEQIYGYTF. The CDR3 DNA sequence: TGTGCCAGCAGTGGAGAACAGATCTATGGCTACACCTTC.

The J gene is TRBJ2-2, the V gene TRBV7-7, with D hard to call. Trimming left V 2 bases short and J 1 base short, with 14 bases between. CDR3 length: 17 residues. Per germline, CDR1 SSHAT and CDR2 FNYEAQ (reference sequence). The CDR3: CASSLHPLDLNTGELFF. CDR3 in DNA: TGTGCCAGCAGCTTACATCCTCTAGACCTGAACACCGGGGAGCTGTTTTTT.

V gene TRBV18 combines with J gene TRBJ2-3, with TRBD1 matching 12 bases. This CDR3 has 22 amino acids. Trimming cost V 3 bases and J 0 bases; bases outside gene matches: 19. Germline V CDR1 and CDR2: KGHSH, LQKENI. CDR3 sequence reads: CASSPVEPGQGAHEESTDTQYF. DNA for the CDR3: TGTGCCAGCTCACCGGTGGAACCGGGACAGGGGGCGCATGAGGAAAGCACAGATACGCAGTATTTT.

V and J are TRBV20-1 and TRBJ1-2; 7 bases fit TRBD1. Germline V gene lookup returns CDR1 DFQATT and CDR2 SNEGSKA (reference sequence). V lost 6 bases, J lost 2 bases, and 9 bases stayed unmatched. The CDR3 has 14 residues. CDR3 coding DNA: TGCAGTGCCCCACGCCAGGGGGAGAACTATGGCTACACCTTC. As protein: CSAPRQGENYGYTF.

The gene calls are TRBV7-9 and TRBJ1-4; 9 bases fit TRBD1. Unmatched junction bases numbered 4, after V lost 1 base and J lost 7 bases. The germline CDR1 and CDR2 sequences are SEHNR and FQNEAQ (reference sequence). The CDR3 covers 15 residues. CDR3 DNA: TGTGCCAGCAGCTTAGGGAACAGGGGGCTTGAAAAACTGTTTTTT. Amino acid sequence: CASSLGNRGLEKLFF.

V usage is TRBV29-1 and J usage is TRBJ2-6, with unresolved D. Germline V gives CDR1 SQVTM, CDR2 ANQGSEA. The V gene lost 2 bases and the J gene lost 0 bases, with 11 bases spanning the gap. The CDR3 is made up of 16 amino acids. This CDR3 is CSVEIQISSGANVLTF. CDR3 coding DNA: TGCAGCGTTGAAATACAGATCAGCTCTGGGGCCAACGTCCTGACTTTC.

Only a few counts were recorded for this clonotype. The gene calls are TRBV5-1 and TRBJ1-2; D uncertain. The CDR3 runs 13 residues. Trimming cost V 1 base and J 7 bases, with 11 bases left between them. Germline V gives CDR1 SGHRS, CDR2 YFSETQ. CDR3 loop: CASSLTPDIGYTF. Here the CDR3 DNA reads TGCGCCAGCAGCTTGACCCCTGACATTGGCTACACCTTC.

The V gene is TRBV9, the J gene TRBJ2-7; D might be TRBD1 (5 bases). Per germline, CDR1 SGDLS and CDR2 YYNGEE. Trimming pared 0 bases from V and 3 bases from J, leaving 13 bases between. This CDR3 is built from 15 residues. CDR3 DNA: TGTGCCAGCAGCGTAGCAGGGAAAAAAAACTACGAGCAGTACTTC. Its protein product is CASSVAGKKNYEQYF.

V usage is TRBV7-8 and J usage is TRBJ2-7; the D gene is possibly TRBD1 (5 bases). Germline values: CDR1 SGHVS, CDR2 FQNEAQ. This CDR3 contains 16 residues. With 6 bases removed from V and 0 bases from J, the gap between germline ends came to 18 bases. In DNA, the CDR3 is TGTGCCAGCAGTTACAGGTCCCCATTACTCTCCTACGAGCAGTACTTC. Encoded protein: CASSYRSPLLSYEQYF.

The J gene is TRBJ2-7, the V gene TRBV5-6; TRBD1 agrees at 7 bases. The CDR3 loop spans 14 amino acids. The V gene end was trimmed by 6 bases and the J gene end by 3 bases; junction bases not matched to a gene: 9. Germline loops: CDR1 SGHDT, CDR2 YYEEEE. The CDR3 nucleotides read TGTGCCAGCATAAGATTGTCAGGGGGCTACGAGCAGTACTTC. This encodes CASIRLSGGYEQYF. Full variable domain (rest looked up from reference TRBV5-6 and TRBJ2-7): DAGVTQSPTHLIKTRGQQVTLRCSPKSGHDTVSWYQQALGQGPQFIFQYYEEEERQRGNFPDRFSGHQFPNYSSELNVNALLLGDSALYLCASIRLSGGYEQYFGPGTRLTVT.

This clonotype was seen a few times. This rearrangement joins TRBV12-3 or TRBV12-4 to TRBJ1-1; D is uncertain. CDR3 length: 13 amino acids. Trimming left V 8 bases short and J 0 bases short, with 10 bases between. The CDR3 reads CASASIMNTEAFF. The CDR3 nucleotides are TGTGCCAGCGCGTCAATAATGAACACTGAAGCTTTCTTT.

This clonotype was counted at least ten times. The chain links TRBV11-2 to TRBJ2-1; D is unclear. V was trimmed by 5 bases and J by 9 bases, leaving 11 bases between them. CDR3 length: 12 residues. Germline V gives CDR1 SGHAT, CDR2 FQNNGV. Here the CDR3 reads CASSRPGPEQFF. DNA of the CDR3: TGTGCCAGCAGCCGCCCCGGACCTGAGCAGTTCTTC.

This clonotype has more than one count but fewer than ten. The chain employs TRBV7-9 and TRBJ2-1, with 7 positions matching TRBD2. Germline assignment: CDR1 SEHNR and CDR2 FQNEAQ (reference sequence). CDR3 length: 13 amino acids. J was trimmed by 9 bases and V by 3 bases; bases with no gene match: 5. CDR3 in amino acids: CASSFGSGTEQFF. In DNA form, the CDR3 reads TGTGCCAGCAGCTTTGGAAGCGGGACTGAGCAGTTCTTC.

This clonotype was observed a few times. The chain uses TRBV2 and TRBJ1-1, with D possibly TRBD1 on 6 matching bases. CDR3 length: 13 residues. V was trimmed by 7 bases and J by 4 bases, leaving 13 bases between them. Per the germline V gene, CDR1 is SNHLY and CDR2 is FYNNEI. CDR3: CASKGVAGTEAFF. CDR3 DNA sequence: TGTGCCAGCAAGGGGGTAGCGGGCACTGAAGCTTTCTTT.

The chain combines TRBV5-1 with TRBJ2-5; 9 nucleotides line up with TRBD2. The CDR3 length is 15 residues. V shed 2 bases and J 4 bases; nucleotides not matched to a gene: 6. Germline loops: CDR1 SGHRS, CDR2 YFSETQ. The CDR3 reads CASSFTLAGIETQYF. CDR3 sequence (DNA): TGCGCCAGCAGCTTTACGCTAGCGGGGATAGAGACCCAGTACTTC. The full variable domain, rest sourced from reference TRBV5-1 and TRBJ2-5, is KAGVTQTPRYLIKTRGQQVTLSCSPISGHRSVSWYQQTPGQGLQFLFEYFSETQRNKGNFPGRFSGRQFSNSRSEMNVSTLELGDSALYLCASSFTLAGIETQYFGPGTRLLVL.

This chain connects TRBV11-2 to TRBJ2-3; tentative D call: TRBD1 (5 bases). Looked up from germline, CDR1 is SGHAT and CDR2 is FQNNGV. V lost 5 bases and J 6 bases, leaving 15 bases between the germline ends. This CDR3 spans 14 amino acids. CDR3 sequence: CASSPHRQMDTQYF. The CDR3 DNA sequence: TGTGCCAGCAGCCCCCATCGACAGATGGATACGCAGTATTTT.

This clonotype has just one count. The rearrangement links TRBV14 to TRBJ2-2; D is possibly TRBD1 (6 bases). The V and J ends lost 1 base and 6 bases respectively, with 9 bases between them. CDR1 and CDR2 (germline): SGHDN, FVKESK. The CDR3 runs 14 residues. The CDR3, as DNA: TGTGCCAGCAGCCAAGCCAGGGGATCCGGGGAGCTGTTTTTT. This codes for CASSQARGSGELFF. The full variable domain, with the rest looked up from reference TRBV14 and TRBJ2-2, is EAGVTQFPSHSVIEKGQTVTLRCDPISGHDNLYWYRRVMGKEIKFLLHFVKESKQDESGMPNNRFLAERTGGTYSTLKVQPAELEDSGVYFCASSQARGSGELFFGEGSRLTVL.

This clonotype has at least ten counts. The chain is built from TRBV20-1 and TRBJ1-3, with 7 nucleotides matching TRBD1. Germline V gene data show CDR1 as DFQATT and CDR2 as SNEGSKA (reference sequence). This CDR3 region has 14 residues. The ends lost 5 bases at V and 0 bases at J; junction bases unmatched: 4. CDR3 DNA sequence: TGCAGTGCTGCGGACAGGAGCTCTGGAAACACCATATATTTT. The encoded protein is CSAADRSSGNTIYF.